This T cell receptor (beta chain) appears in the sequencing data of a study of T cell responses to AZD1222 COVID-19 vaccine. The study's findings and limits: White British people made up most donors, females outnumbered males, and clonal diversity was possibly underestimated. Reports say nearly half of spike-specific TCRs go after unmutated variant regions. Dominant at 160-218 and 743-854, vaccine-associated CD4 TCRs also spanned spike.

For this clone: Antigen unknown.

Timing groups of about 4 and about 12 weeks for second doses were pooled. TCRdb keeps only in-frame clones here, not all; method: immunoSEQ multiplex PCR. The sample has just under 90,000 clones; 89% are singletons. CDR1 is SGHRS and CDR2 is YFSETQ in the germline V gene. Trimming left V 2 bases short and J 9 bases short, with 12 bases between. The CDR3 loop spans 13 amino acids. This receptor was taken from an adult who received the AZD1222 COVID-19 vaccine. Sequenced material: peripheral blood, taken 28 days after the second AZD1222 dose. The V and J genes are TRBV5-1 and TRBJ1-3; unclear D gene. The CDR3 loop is CASSLDRGSTIYF. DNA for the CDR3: TGCGCCAGCAGCTTAGACCGGGGATCCACCATATATTTT. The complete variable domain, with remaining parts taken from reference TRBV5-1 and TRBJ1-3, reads KAGVTQTPRYLIKTRGQQVTLSCSPISGHRSVSWYQQTPGQGLQFLFEYFSETQRNKGNFPGRFSGRQFSNSRSEMNVSTLELGDSALYLCASSLDRGSTIYFGEGSWLTVV.